This is a list of T cell receptor beta chains from one sample in a study of blood T cell repertoires in COVID-19. Profiled with immunoSEQ multiplex PCR; TCRdb holds only in-frame clones, not every one. The table has around 180,000 clones, roughly nine tenths seen once. Sequencing was done on a sample of PBMCs or T cells enriched from blood (not recorded which). The receptors shown here come from a woman aged 40 to 50 with acute COVID-19. The CDR3 runs from the conserved cysteine through the conserved F or W. The D gene is left open where the match is weak. A row's size may be missing; if present it is once, few, many or a size class.

abundance	j_gene	v_gene	d_gene	CDR3nt	CDR3aa
once	TRBJ1-6	TRBV19	NA	TGTGCCACCAGTAGTCTCACAGGAGACTCACCCCTCCACTTT	CATSSLTGDSPLHF
once	TRBJ1-2	TRBV28	TRBD1	TGTGCCAGCAGTCCGGGAGGGGGCGATTCTAACTATGGCTACACCTTC	CASSPGGGDSNYGYTF
NA	TRBJ2-1	TRBV4-2	TRBD1	TGTGCCAGCAGCCGATTACCGGGACAGGATAAGGATGAGCAGTTCTTC	CASSRLPGQDKDEQFF
NA	TRBJ2-7	TRBV28	NA	TGTGCCAGCAGTCGGTTCTACGAGCAGTACTTC	CASSRFYEQYF
NA	TRBJ1-2	TRBV6-5	TRBD1	TGTGCCAGCAGTTACTCGAGGACAGGGGGTGAACAGGGCTACACCTTC	CASSYSRTGGEQGYTF
NA	TRBJ2-5	TRBV2	TRBD1	TGTGCCAGCAAGGAGCCGGGACAGGAGACCCAGTACTTC	CASKEPGQETQYF
once	TRBJ2-5	TRBV12-3/TRBV12-4	NA	TGTGCCAGCCAGCCCGGAGCCCAAGAGACCCAGTACTTC	CASQPGAQETQYF
once	TRBJ1-2	TRBV28	NA	TGTGCCACTTTATCAGGCTACTATGGCTACACCTTC	CATLSGYYGYTF
NA	TRBJ1-6	TRBV5-1	NA	TGCGCCAGCAGCTTGGGTCAGGGGAATTCACCCCTCCACTTT	CASSLGQGNSPLHF
once	TRBJ1-6	TRBV11-2	TRBD1	TGTGCCAGCAGAATCCCCGGGACAGGGGGTTCACCCCTCCACTTT	CASRIPGTGGSPLHF
NA	TRBJ2-3	TRBV5-1	TRBD2	TGCGCCAGCAGCTCGACTAGCGGGGGGGCCAGCCCGCCAGATACGCAGTATTTT	CASSSTSGGASPPDTQYF
NA	TRBJ2-1	TRBV6-2/TRBV6-3	TRBD2	TGTGCCAGCAGTTACGAGGCGGGGGGACCCTACAATGAGCAGTTCTTC	CASSYEAGGPYNEQFF
NA	TRBJ2-5	TRBV9	NA	TGTGCCAGCAGCGTAGAAGGTGGGGGGGCTCTTGAGACCCAGTACTTC	CASSVEGGGALETQYF
NA	TRBJ1-1	TRBV19	NA	TGTGCCAGTAGAGAAGAGGGCCGAGGTAACACTGAAGCTTTCTTT	CASREEGRGNTEAFF
NA	TRBJ1-5	TRBV27	NA	TGTGCCAGCAGTACCTGGGGAGTCGGGGGCAATCAGCCCCAGCATTTT	CASSTWGVGGNQPQHF
NA	TRBJ2-1	TRBV5-1	NA	TGCGCCAGCAGCGTTGACAACTACAATGAGCAGTTCTTC	CASSVDNYNEQFF
NA	TRBJ1-2	TRBV7-8	TRBD1	TGTGCCAGCAGCTTAGGCCGGGACAGGGTGAACTATGGCTACACCTTC	CASSLGRDRVNYGYTF
NA	TRBJ2-3	TRBV9	TRBD2	TGTGCCAGCAGCCCAGCGGGAGTGGGCACAGATACGCAGTATTTT	CASSPAGVGTDTQYF
NA	TRBJ1-5	TRBV15	TRBD1	TGTGCCACCAGCAGAGAGACAGGGCCTCATAGCAATCAGCCCCAGCATTTT	CATSRETGPHSNQPQHF
NA	TRBJ1-2	TRBV6-5	NA	TGTGCCAGCAGCGGAAATCCGGGTTACTATGGCTACACCTTC	CASSGNPGYYGYTF
NA	TRBJ1-2	TRBV14	NA	TGTGCCAGCAGCCAAGAACTGGAGTATGGCTACACCTTC	CASSQELEYGYTF
NA	TRBJ2-1	TRBV3-1/TRBV3-2	TRBD2	TGTGCCAGCACCGGGAGGGGGACCTACAATGAGCAGTTCTTC	CASTGRGTYNEQFF
NA	TRBJ2-1	TRBV18	TRBD2	TGTGCCAGCTCACCGCCCCTACTAGCGGGGGGACCGAATGAGCAGTTCTTC	CASSPPLLAGGPNEQFF
NA	TRBJ1-5	TRBV19	TRBD1	TGTGCCAGTAGCACCGGGACAGTTAGCAATCAGCCCCAGCATTTT	CASSTGTVSNQPQHF
NA	TRBJ2-5	TRBV5-1	NA	TGCGCCAGCAGCTTGGCCCAGCGCGGGGAGACCCAGTACTTC	CASSLAQRGETQYF
once	TRBJ2-1	TRBV2	NA	TGTGCCAGCAGTGATCCGGGTCCTGAGCAGTTCTTC	CASSDPGPEQFF
NA	TRBJ2-1	TRBV6-5	NA	TGTGCCAGCAGTTTCGCCGGGACACAGGCGGACAATGAGCAGTTCTTC	CASSFAGTQADNEQFF
NA	TRBJ2-5	TRBV6-4	TRBD2	TGTGCCAGCAGTGACGGGGTAGCGGGGGGGCGAGAGACCCAGTACTTC	CASSDGVAGGRETQYF
NA	TRBJ2-1	TRBV7-9	TRBD2	TGTGCCAGCAGCTCTAGACCGGGACTAGAATTCAATGAGCAGTTCTTC	CASSSRPGLEFNEQFF
once	TRBJ1-5	TRBV19	NA	TGTGCCAGCTCCCCGGGGGGGGAATATCAGCCCCAGCATTTT	CASSPGGEYQPQHF
NA	TRBJ1-2	TRBV4-1	TRBD1	TGCGCCAGCAGCCAAGTACTCCGGGGCAGGGGGACCTATGGCTACACCTTC	CASSQVLRGRGTYGYTF
NA	TRBJ1-1	TRBV10-2	TRBD1	TGCGCCAGCAGTGGGGGGACAGGGCCCACTGAAGCTTTCTTT	CASSGGTGPTEAFF
NA	TRBJ2-3	TRBV11-2	TRBD2	TGTGCCAGCAGCGGATCTAGCGGGAGTAGCCCAGATACGCAGTATTTT	CASSGSSGSSPDTQYF
NA	TRBJ1-5	TRBV21-1	NA	TGTGCCAGCACAAGTAAAAACGGACAGGCGAAACAGCCCCAGCATTTT	CASTSKNGQAKQPQHF
NA	TRBJ2-7	TRBV7-2	NA	TGTGCCAGCAGCTTAATGGGGGGGCCCTACGAGCAGTACTTC	CASSLMGGPYEQYF
once	TRBJ1-1	TRBV3-1/TRBV3-2	TRBD1	TGTGCCAGCAGCCACGAGCAGGGGGTGACGGGGGCTTTCTTT	CASSHEQGVTGAFF
NA	TRBJ2-5	TRBV3-1/TRBV3-2	NA	TGTGCCAGCAGCCAAGAAGACAGGTACTTGCAGACCCAGTACTTC	CASSQEDRYLQTQYF
NA	TRBJ2-5	TRBV30	NA	TGTGCCTGGAGTGTAGGAGGGAAGGCCCAAGAGACCCAGTACTTC	CAWSVGGKAQETQYF
NA	TRBJ2-6	TRBV3-1/TRBV3-2	NA	TGTGCCAGCGGTCAGGGGAGTTCTGGGGCCAACGTCCTGACTTTC	CASGQGSSGANVLTF
NA	TRBJ2-3	TRBV4-3	TRBD2	TGCGCCAGCAGCCAAGGTGGACTAGATTCAGATACGCAGTATTTT	CASSQGGLDSDTQYF
few	TRBJ1-2	TRBV19	NA	TGTGCCAGTAAAGTGGTGGGGCCCTATGGCTACACCTTC	CASKVVGPYGYTF
NA	TRBJ1-3	TRBV29-1	NA	TGCAGCGTTGAATCTATCTCTGGAAACACCATATATTTT	CSVESISGNTIYF
NA	TRBJ2-7	TRBV2	TRBD2	TGTGCCAGCAGTGAACTAGCGGGAGCTGTGTACGAGCAGTACTTC	CASSELAGAVYEQYF
once	TRBJ2-1	TRBV24-1	TRBD1	TGTGCCACCAGTGATTTGAGGACAGGTGGGCAGTTCTTC	CATSDLRTGGQFF
once	TRBJ1-3	TRBV3-1/TRBV3-2	NA	TGTGCCAGCAGCCAAGTGGAGGACACCATATATTTT	CASSQVEDTIYF
NA	TRBJ2-2	TRBV6-4	NA	TGTGCCAGCAGTCCGTGGGAGCTGTTTTTT	CASSPWELFF
NA	TRBJ1-2	TRBV27	NA	TGTGCCAGCAGTTTAACGGGGAACTATGGCTACACCTTC	CASSLTGNYGYTF
NA	TRBJ1-1	TRBV14	TRBD1	TGTGCCAGCAGCCGAGACCTGGGACAGAAGAACACTGAAGCTTTCTTT	CASSRDLGQKNTEAFF
many	TRBJ2-7	TRBV6-5	NA	TGTGCCAGCAGTTACGACAGGTACTACGAGCAGTACTTC	CASSYDRYYEQYF
few	TRBJ1-1	TRBV6-5	NA	TGTGCCAGCACTCGGGGGACTGAAGCTTTCTTT	CASTRGTEAFF
NA	TRBJ2-5	TRBV27	NA	TGTGCCAGCAGTTTATCGCGGGCCCAGCAAGAGACCCAGTACTTC	CASSLSRAQQETQYF
NA	TRBJ2-3	TRBV10-1	NA	TGCGCCCCCTCCGGGGGCACAGATACGCAGTATTTT	CAPSGGTDTQYF
few	TRBJ2-1	TRBV9	TRBD2	TGTGCCAGCAGCCTATCCGGGACTAGCGGGATTGGCCAGTTCTTC	CASSLSGTSGIGQFF